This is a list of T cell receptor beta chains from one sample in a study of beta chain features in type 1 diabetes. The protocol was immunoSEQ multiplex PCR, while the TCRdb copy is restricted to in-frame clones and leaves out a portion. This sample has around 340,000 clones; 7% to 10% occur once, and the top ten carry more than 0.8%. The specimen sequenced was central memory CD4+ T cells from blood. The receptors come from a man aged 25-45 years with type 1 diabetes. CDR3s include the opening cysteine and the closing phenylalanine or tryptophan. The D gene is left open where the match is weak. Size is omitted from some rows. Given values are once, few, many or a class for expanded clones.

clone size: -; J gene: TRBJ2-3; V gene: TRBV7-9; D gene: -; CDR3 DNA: TGTGCCAGCAGCCCTACCAGCACCGCAGATACGCAGTATTTT; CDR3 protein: CASSPTSTADTQYF
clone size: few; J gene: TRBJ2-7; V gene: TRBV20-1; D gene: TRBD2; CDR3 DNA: TGCAGTGCTAGGCGGGAGCTCGAGCAGTACTTC; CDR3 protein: CSARRELEQYF
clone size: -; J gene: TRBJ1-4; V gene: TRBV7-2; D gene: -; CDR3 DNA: TGTGCCAGCAGCCCAAGCAGGGGCCCAAATGAAAAACTGTTTTTT; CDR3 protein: CASSPSRGPNEKLFF
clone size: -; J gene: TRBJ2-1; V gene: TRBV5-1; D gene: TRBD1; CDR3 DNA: TGCGCCAGCAGCACCGGGACAGGTTCGCAGTTCTTC; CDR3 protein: CASSTGTGSQFF
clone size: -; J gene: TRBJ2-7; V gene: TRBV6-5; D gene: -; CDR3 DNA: TGTGCCAGCAGCGGGACCGGGACCAGGGGCAACGAGCAGTACTTC; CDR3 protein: CASSGTGTRGNEQYF
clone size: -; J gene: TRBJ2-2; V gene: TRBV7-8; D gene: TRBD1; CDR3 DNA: TGTGCCAGCAGCTTAGGGGACAGGGAGAGCGGGGAGCTGTTTTTT; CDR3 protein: CASSLGDRESGELFF
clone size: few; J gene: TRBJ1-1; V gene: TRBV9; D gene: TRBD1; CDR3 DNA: TGTGCCAGCACCCACGGGACAGGAGGTAAAGCTTTCTTT; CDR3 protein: CASTHGTGGKAFF
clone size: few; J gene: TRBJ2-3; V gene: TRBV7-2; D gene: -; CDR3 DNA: TGTGCCAGCAGCTACATGACCGCCTTCACAGATACGCAGTATTTT; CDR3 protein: CASSYMTAFTDTQYF
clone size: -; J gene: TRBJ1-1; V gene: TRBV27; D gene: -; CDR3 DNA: TGTGCCAGCAGTTTGGGGGGCTCCAGATACACGGAAGCTTTCTTT; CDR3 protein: CASSLGGSRYTEAFF
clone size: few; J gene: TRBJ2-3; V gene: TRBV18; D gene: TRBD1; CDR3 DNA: TGTGCCAGCTCACCCAGAGGACAGGGGGCTGGAGATACGCAGTATTTT; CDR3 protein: CASSPRGQGAGDTQYF